This is a list of T cell receptor beta chains from one sample in a study of regulatory T cells in long-lasting Graves disease. TCRdb fed the multiplex PCR reads into MiXCR, producing one record per CDR3 protein. This sample has 350,000 to 400,000 distinct CDR3 sequences, with about a sixth found just once. The data were also submitted as part of a second study, on T cells in Graves' hyperthyroidism and ophthalmopathy.

Source: peripheral blood mononuclear cells (PBMCs), taken at new diagnosis, from a patient treated with antithyroid drugs. The receptors were sampled from a woman between 18 and 29 years old with Graves disease. CDR3s include the opening cysteine and the closing phenylalanine or tryptophan. A D gene is named only where the DNA matches it firmly. Clone size, where shown, is once, few, many, or a class for clones that have expanded.

j_call v_call d_call clone_size cdr3_aa cdr3_nt
TRBJ2-5 TRBV2 NA NA CASSETNLARGTQYF TGTGCCAGCAGTGAGACAAACCTAGCTAGGGGTACCCAGTACTTC
TRBJ2-2 TRBV20-1 NA few CSARPSSNTGELFF TGCAGTGCTAGACCCTCCTCGAACACCGGGGAGCTGTTTTTT
TRBJ1-4 TRBV7-9 TRBD1 few CASSLRQGNEKLFF TGTGCCAGCAGCTTGAGACAGGGGAATGAAAAACTGTTTTTT
TRBJ1-5 TRBV19 NA few CASGGTGNQPQHF TGTGCCAGTGGCGGGACGGGCAATCAGCCCCAGCATTTT
TRBJ2-2 TRBV30 TRBD2 many CAWTRRRGGIGELFF TGTGCCTGGACACGGCGGCGGGGGGGCATCGGGGAGCTGTTTTTT
TRBJ2-3 TRBV6-1 NA many CASSERGGRTDTQYF TGTGCCAGCAGTGAAAGGGGGGGCCGCACAGATACGCAGTATTTT
TRBJ1-5 TRBV28 NA NA CASTRISRDLSKPQHF TGTGCCAGCACCCGAATTTCCCGGGACCTATCTAAGCCCCAGCATTTT
TRBJ2-1 TRBV5-6 TRBD2 many CASSEGTSDEQFF TGTGCCAGCAGCGAGGGGACTAGTGATGAGCAGTTCTTC
TRBJ2-7 TRBV5-1 NA NA CASTTRGEVGDEQYF TGCGCCAGCACCACCAGGGGGGAGGTTGGGGACGAGCAGTACTTC
TRBJ1-1 TRBV29-1 NA few CSVRRDLNTEAFF TGCAGCGTTCGAAGGGACTTAAACACTGAAGCTTTCTTT
TRBJ2-7 TRBV20-1 NA many CSVTRDGSYEQYF TGCAGTGTAACGAGGGACGGCTCCTACGAGCAGTACTTC
TRBJ1-1 TRBV11-1 NA many CASSLGFRTANTEAFF TGTGCCAGCAGCTTAGGATTCCGGACGGCGAACACTGAAGCTTTCTTT
TRBJ2-3 TRBV6-1 TRBD2 many CASRASRLAGTDTQYF TGTGCCAGCAGAGCGTCTCGACTAGCGGGCACAGATACGCAGTATTTT
TRBJ1-5 TRBV19 NA few CASSITEGYQPQHF TGTGCCAGTAGTATAACGGAAGGATACCAGCCCCAGCATTTT
TRBJ2-5 TRBV28 NA NA CASTGETQYF TGTGCCAGCACAGGGGAGACCCAGTACTTC
TRBJ1-6 TRBV2 TRBD1 many CASRATGGGSPLHF TGTGCCAGCAGAGCGACAGGGGGCGGTTCACCCCTCCACTTT
TRBJ2-3 TRBV7-3 NA many CASSLSHNTDTQYF TGTGCCAGCAGCTTAAGTCACAACACAGATACGCAGTATTTT
TRBJ2-1 TRBV5-4 TRBD2 NA CASSLGLAGTDNEQFF TGTGCCAGCAGCCTGGGACTAGCGGGGACAGACAATGAGCAGTTCTTC
TRBJ2-2 TRBV19 NA NA CASRWGNGELFF TGTGCCAGTAGATGGGGTAACGGGGAGCTGTTTTTT
TRBJ2-1 TRBV6-4 NA NA CASSDSFEVNEQFF TGTGCCAGCAGTGACTCGTTCGAGGTCAATGAGCAGTTCTTC
TRBJ1-1 TRBV6-1 NA NA CASSAKTELNTEAFF TGTGCCAGCAGTGCAAAGACAGAGCTGAACACTGAAGCTTTCTTT
TRBJ1-2 TRBV29-1 NA NA CSVARVANYGYTF TGCAGCGTTGCTAGGGTGGCGAACTATGGCTACACCTTC
TRBJ2-7 TRBV7-6 NA many CASSTTRAYEQYF TGTGCCAGCAGCACCACTAGGGCGTACGAGCAGTACTTC
TRBJ2-3 TRBV12-3/TRBV12-4 TRBD1 many CASSLDRDTDTQYF TGTGCCAGCAGTCTAGACAGGGACACAGATACGCAGTATTTT
TRBJ1-2 TRBV3-1 NA many CASSQDEGYYGYTF TGTGCCAGCAGCCAAGATGAGGGGTACTATGGCTACACCTTC
TRBJ2-1 TRBV5-1 TRBD2 many CASSPLAGGDYNEQFF TGTGCCAGCAGCCCTCTAGCGGGAGGGGATTACAATGAGCAGTTCTTC
TRBJ1-2 TRBV6-1 NA NA CASSEGGGGYGYTF TGTGCCAGCAGTGAAGGCGGGGGCGGGTATGGCTACACCTTC
TRBJ1-6 TRBV20-1 TRBD1 many CSVRTGDGSPLHF TGCAGTGTCCGGACAGGGGATGGGTCACCCCTCCACTTT
TRBJ2-7 TRBV14 NA NA CASSHTIGSLTYEQYF TGTGCCAGCAGCCACACGATTGGATCGCTGACCTACGAGCAGTACTTC
TRBJ1-6 TRBV2 NA many CASSQIRNNSPLHF TGTGCCAGCAGTCAGATTAGGAATAATTCACCCCTCCACTTT
TRBJ1-1 TRBV11-3 NA NA CASSIRGEAFF TGTGCCAGCAGCATCCGTGGAGAAGCTTTCTTT
TRBJ1-2 TRBV6-2/TRBV6-3 TRBD1 NA CASSLPGQGDNGYTF TGTGCCAGCAGTTTACCGGGACAGGGGGATAATGGCTACACCTTC
TRBJ2-7 TRBV6-1 NA few CATTLGARAEQYF TGTGCCACCACCTTGGGAGCGAGGGCCGAGCAGTACTTC
TRBJ2-3 TRBV7-9 NA few CASSSEGTDTQYF TGTGCCAGCAGCTCTGAGGGCACAGATACGCAGTATTTT
TRBJ1-2 TRBV6-1 NA NA CASIWTAPAIVGYTF TGTGCCAGCATATGGACTGCCCCCGCAATTGTTGGCTACACCTTC
TRBJ2-1 TRBV5-1 TRBD1 many CASSLRTDRGRLEFF TGCGCCAGCAGCCTCCGGACAGACAGGGGGCGATTAGAGTTCTTC
TRBJ1-6 TRBV6-2/TRBV6-3 NA few CASSYRGADSPLHF TGTGCCAGCAGTTACAGGGGGGCCGATTCACCCCTCCACTTT
TRBJ2-3 TRBV2 NA many CASGSSTDTQYF TGTGCCAGCGGCTCTAGCACAGATACGCAGTATTTT
TRBJ2-7 TRBV7-9 NA many CASSLAVLAYEQYF TGTGCCAGCAGCTTAGCAGTCCTAGCTTACGAGCAGTACTTC
TRBJ2-7 TRBV18 TRBD1 many CASSQSDRAYEQYF TGTGCCAGCTCACAATCGGACAGGGCCTACGAGCAGTACTTC
TRBJ2-7 TRBV2 NA many CASSADWLEQYF TGTGCCAGCAGTGCGGATTGGCTCGAGCAGTACTTC
TRBJ2-4 TRBV5-4 TRBD1 NA CASNRGGAKNIQYF TGTGCCAGCAACAGGGGCGGGGCCAAAAACATTCAGTACTTC